These 6 T cell receptor beta chains were all obtained from the same sample, sequenced in a study of blood T cell repertoires in COVID-19. Assay: immunoSEQ multiplex PCR; the TCRdb copy retains only in-frame clones and omits some. The data hold 300,000 to 350,000 clones, with approximately 89% observed a single time. Source material: peripheral blood. The receptors come from a woman aged 25 to 45 with COVID-19, enrolled during active disease.

The chain employs TRBV5-4 and TRBJ2-3; 9 nucleotides agree with TRBD2. The J segment lost 4 bases and the V segment lost 0 bases, leaving 12 bases of the junction unmatched. From germline, CDR1 is SGHNT and CDR2 YYREEE (reference sequence). The CDR3 is 18 residues long. The CDR3 DNA is TGTGCCAGCAGCTTGGGCGGCGGGGGGGCCGGTGATGCAGATACGCAGTATTTT. It specifies CASSLGGGGAGDADTQYF.

J is TRBJ1-2 and V is TRBV28; 7 bases align to TRBD1. The germline V gene has CDR1 MDHEN and CDR2 SYDVKM. After removal of 9 bases from V and 4 bases from J, the junction contained 8 bases not matched to a gene. The CDR3 runs 13 residues. In DNA form, the CDR3 reads TGTGCCAGTTCTACAGGGGCGGTCTATGGCTACACCTTC. This sequence encodes CASSTGAVYGYTF.

V usage is TRBV4-1 and J usage is TRBJ1-4; 7 bases map to TRBD1. This CDR3 contains 16 residues. After removal of 5 bases from V and 1 base from J, the junction contained 7 bases not matched to a gene. The germline gives CDR1 MGHRA, CDR2 YSYEKL. In nucleotides, the CDR3 is TGCGCCAGCAGCACCTGGGACAGACAAACTAATGAAAAACTGTTTTTT. It is translated as CASSTWDRQTNEKLFF.

The chain couples TRBV9 to TRBJ1-1, with 9 bases identical to TRBD1. Germline values: CDR1 SGDLS, CDR2 YYNGEE. This CDR3 contains 15 residues. J was trimmed by 5 bases and V by 5 bases; bases with no gene match: 10. CDR3 loop: CASSKTGGGLTEAFF. In nucleotides, the CDR3 is TGTGCCAGCAGTAAAACAGGGGGCGGCTTGACTGAAGCTTTCTTT.

This rearrangement joins TRBV27 to TRBJ2-5; TRBD2 aligns across 10 bases. Germline CDR1 and CDR2: MNHEY and SMNVEV (reference sequence). This CDR3 region has 15 residues. Unmatched junction bases numbered 6, after V lost 2 bases and J lost 6 bases. The CDR3 DNA sequence: TGTGCCAGCAGTTTACGGAGCGGGGGGGCGAAGACCCAGTACTTC. Its translation: CASSLRSGGAKTQYF.

The chain employs TRBV4-2 and TRBJ1-3; the D is unclear. CDR1 LGHNA and CDR2 YNFKEQ come from the germline V gene. Trimming left V 0 bases short and J 4 bases short, with 4 bases between. The CDR3 covers 13 residues. The CDR3, as DNA: TGTGCCAGCAGCCAAGATGGCGGAAACACCATATATTTT. Translation: CASSQDGGNTIYF.